This T cell receptor beta chain was captured by sequencing in a study of T cells expressing NK-cell markers. Germline CDR1 is SGHTA and CDR2 is FQGNSA. This CDR3 is 13 amino acids long. 5'RACE template switching built TCR beta cDNA with unique molecular identifiers. Following a re-call of the 5' RACE reads, TCRdb has one entry per CDR3 protein and lacks DNA. Its listing shows 500,000 to 700,000 distinct CDR3 sequences. The sample taken for sequencing was blood T cells: a sorted CD56 or NKG2C T cell subset, CD4+ or CD8+ T cells, or bulk PBMC T cells (not recorded which). This clonotype was obtained from a man aged 18 to 29 in good health. This sequence joins TRBV7-2 and TRBJ2-2. Here the CDR3 reads CASSLIVFGELFF.